The present TCR beta chain was sequenced within a study of monozygotic twins with inflammatory bowel disease. In germline, CDR1 is SNHLY, CDR2 FYNNEI. This CDR3 region has 15 residues. TCRdb reprocessed the 5' RACE reads and stores each CDR3 protein as one record, lacking DNA. The specimen's table records 150,000 to 200,000 distinct CDR3 sequences. The chain recombines TRBV2 with TRBJ2-5; TCRdb selects TRBD1, and the lack of DNA leaves this call unchecked. The receptor comes from a human donor with ulcerative colitis or Crohn's disease, or a healthy co-twin of an affected twin (not recorded which). The source material was blood. The CDR3 spells CASSQGQGAQETQYF. Filled out from reference TRBV2 and TRBJ2-5, the complete variable domain reads EPEVTQTPSHQVTQMGQEVILRCVPISNHLYFYWYRQILGQKVEFLVSFYNNEISEKSEIFDDQFSVERPDGSNFTLKIRSTKLEDSAMYFCASSQGQGAQETQYFGPGTRLLVL.